Listed here is a single T cell receptor beta chain. Profiled with immunoSEQ multiplex PCR; TCRdb holds only in-frame clones, not every one. The table shows a few hundred thousand clones, with roughly nine tenths occurring only once. The data were obtained in a study of blood T cell repertoires in COVID-19. Germline values: CDR1 SGHDT, CDR2 YYEEEE. The CDR3 has 17 residues. The ends lost 0 bases at V and 2 bases at J; junction bases unmatched: 7. Recruitment covered about 25 US areas and drew participants whose ages spanned roughly 18 to 95 years. A COVID-19 case had been met by exposed participants during the 2 weeks before study entry.

Sequencing was done on a sample of PBMCs or T cells enriched from blood (not recorded which). The source is a woman between 40 and 50 years old who had been exposed to COVID-19. The chain links TRBV5-6 to TRBJ2-4, with TRBD2 matching 8 bases. The CDR3 DNA reads as TGTGCCAGCAGCTTGGGGGCATTAGCGGGGACCAAAAACATTCAGTACTTC. Amino acid sequence: CASSLGALAGTKNIQYF.